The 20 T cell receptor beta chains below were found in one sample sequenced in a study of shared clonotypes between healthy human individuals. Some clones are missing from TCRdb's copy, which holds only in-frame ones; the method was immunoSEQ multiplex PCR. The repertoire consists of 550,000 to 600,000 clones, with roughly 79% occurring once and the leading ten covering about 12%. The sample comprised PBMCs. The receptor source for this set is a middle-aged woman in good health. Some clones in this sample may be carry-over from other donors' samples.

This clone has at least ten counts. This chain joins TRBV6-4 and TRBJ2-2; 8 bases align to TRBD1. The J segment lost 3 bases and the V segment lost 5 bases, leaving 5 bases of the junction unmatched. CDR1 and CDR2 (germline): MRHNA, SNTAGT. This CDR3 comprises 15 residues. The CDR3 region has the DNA TGTGCCAGCAGTCAGGGGGCTTCGGACACCGGGGAGCTGTTTTTT. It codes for CASSQGASDTGELFF.

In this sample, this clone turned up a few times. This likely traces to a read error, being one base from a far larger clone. CDR3 nucleotides: TGCAGCGTTGAATATGCGGGACTACAAGATACGCAGTATTTT. It codes for CSVEYAGLQDTQYF. The chain has TRBV29-1 and TRBJ2-3; 7 bases are a match to TRBD2. CDR3 length equals 14 residues. CDR1 SQVTM and CDR2 ANQGSEA come from the germline V gene. Trimming removed 2 bases from V and 5 bases from J; junction bases left unmatched: 7.

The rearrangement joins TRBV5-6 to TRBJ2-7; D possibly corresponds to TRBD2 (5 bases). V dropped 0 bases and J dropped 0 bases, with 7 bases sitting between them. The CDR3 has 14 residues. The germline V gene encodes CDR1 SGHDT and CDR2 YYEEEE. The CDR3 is CASSLGGYSYEQYF. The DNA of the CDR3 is TGTGCCAGCAGCTTGGGCGGGTACTCCTACGAGCAGTACTTC.

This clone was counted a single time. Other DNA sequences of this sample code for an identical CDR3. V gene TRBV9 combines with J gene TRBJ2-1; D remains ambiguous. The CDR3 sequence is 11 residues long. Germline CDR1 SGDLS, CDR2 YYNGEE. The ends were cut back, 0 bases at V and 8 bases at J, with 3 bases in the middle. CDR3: CASSVGYEQFF. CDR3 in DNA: TGTGCCAGCAGCGTAGGGTATGAGCAGTTCTTC.

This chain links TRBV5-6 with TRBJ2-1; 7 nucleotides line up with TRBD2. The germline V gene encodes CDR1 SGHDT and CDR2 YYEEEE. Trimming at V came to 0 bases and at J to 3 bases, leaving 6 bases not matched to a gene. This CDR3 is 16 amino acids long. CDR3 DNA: TGTGCCAGCAGCTTGGACAGAGCGGGGAGCTACAATGAGCAGTTCTTC. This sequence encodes CASSLDRAGSYNEQFF.

CDR3 bases: TGTGCCAGCAGTTACAGGTACAGCGGCGGTGTCACTGAAGCTTTCTTT. Amino acid sequence: CASSYRYSGGVTEAFF. The rearrangement joins TRBV6-5 to TRBJ1-1; D remains unclear. The V end lost 2 bases, the J end lost 4 bases, and 17 bases lay between the germline ends. This CDR3 comprises 16 residues. From germline, CDR1 is MNHEY and CDR2 SVGAGI.

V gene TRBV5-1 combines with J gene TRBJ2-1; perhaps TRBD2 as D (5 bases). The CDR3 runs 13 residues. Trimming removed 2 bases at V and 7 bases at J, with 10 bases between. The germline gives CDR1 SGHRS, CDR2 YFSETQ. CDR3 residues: CASSFRDWNEQFF. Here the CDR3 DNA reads TGCGCCAGCAGCTTTCGGGATTGGAATGAGCAGTTCTTC.

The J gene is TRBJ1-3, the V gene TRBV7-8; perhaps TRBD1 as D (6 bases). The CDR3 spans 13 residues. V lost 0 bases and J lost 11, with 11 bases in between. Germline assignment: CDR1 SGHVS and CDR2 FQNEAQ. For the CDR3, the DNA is TGTGCCAGCAGCTTAGCGCGGAGACAGGCCATATATTTT. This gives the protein CASSLARRQAIYF.

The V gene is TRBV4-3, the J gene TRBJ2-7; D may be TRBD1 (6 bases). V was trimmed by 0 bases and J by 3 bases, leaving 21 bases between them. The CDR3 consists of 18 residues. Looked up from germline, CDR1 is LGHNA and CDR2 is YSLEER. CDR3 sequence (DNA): TGCGCCAGCAGCCAAGATAAGTTGAGGCACAGGGTGAACTACGAGCAGTACTTC. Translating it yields CASSQDKLRHRVNYEQYF.

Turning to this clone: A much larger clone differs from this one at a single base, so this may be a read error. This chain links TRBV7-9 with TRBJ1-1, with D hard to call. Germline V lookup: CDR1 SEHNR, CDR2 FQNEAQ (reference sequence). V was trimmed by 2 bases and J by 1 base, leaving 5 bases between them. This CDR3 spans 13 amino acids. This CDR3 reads CASSLQTNTEAFF. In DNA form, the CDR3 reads TGTGCCAGCAGCTTACAGACGAACACTGAAGCTTTCTTT.

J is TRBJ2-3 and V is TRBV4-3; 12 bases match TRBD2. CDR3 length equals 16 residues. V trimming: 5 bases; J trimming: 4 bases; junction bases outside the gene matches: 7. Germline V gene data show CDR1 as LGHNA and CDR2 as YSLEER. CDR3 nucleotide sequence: TGCGCCAGCAGCTCCCAGACTAGCGGGAGTGCAGATACGCAGTATTTT. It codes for CASSSQTSGSADTQYF.

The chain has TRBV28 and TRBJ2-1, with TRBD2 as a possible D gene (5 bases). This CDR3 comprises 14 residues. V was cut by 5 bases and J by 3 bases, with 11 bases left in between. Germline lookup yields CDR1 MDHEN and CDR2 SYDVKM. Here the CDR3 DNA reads TGTGCCAGCAGTGCCCCCCGGGGCTACAATGAGCAGTTCTTC. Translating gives CASSAPRGYNEQFF.

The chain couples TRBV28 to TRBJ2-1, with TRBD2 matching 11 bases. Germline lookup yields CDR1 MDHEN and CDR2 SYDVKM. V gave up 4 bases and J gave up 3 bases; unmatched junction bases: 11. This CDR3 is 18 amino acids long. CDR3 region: CASSSETGTSGHYNEQFF. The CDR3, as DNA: TGTGCCAGCAGTTCGGAGACCGGGACTAGCGGACACTACAATGAGCAGTTCTTC.

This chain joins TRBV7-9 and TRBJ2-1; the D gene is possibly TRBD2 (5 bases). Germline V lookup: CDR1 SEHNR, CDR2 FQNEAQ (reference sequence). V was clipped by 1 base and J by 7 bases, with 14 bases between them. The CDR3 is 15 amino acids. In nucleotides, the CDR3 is TGTGCCAGCAGCTTAGGGCTCGGTAGCGAGAATGAGCAGTTCTTC. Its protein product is CASSLGLGSENEQFF.

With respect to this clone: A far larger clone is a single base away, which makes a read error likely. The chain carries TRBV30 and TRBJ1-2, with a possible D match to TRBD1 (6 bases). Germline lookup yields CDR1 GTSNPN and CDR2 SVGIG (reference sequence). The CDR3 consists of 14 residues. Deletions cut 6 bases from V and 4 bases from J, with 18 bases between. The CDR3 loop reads CACRQEAPFYGYTF. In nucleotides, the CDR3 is TGTGCCTGTAGACAGGAGGCCCCCTTCTATGGCTACACCTTC.

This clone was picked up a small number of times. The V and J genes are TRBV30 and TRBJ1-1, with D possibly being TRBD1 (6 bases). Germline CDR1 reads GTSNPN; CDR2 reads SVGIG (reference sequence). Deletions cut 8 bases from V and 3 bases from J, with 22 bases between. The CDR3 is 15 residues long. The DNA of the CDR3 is TGTGCCGGCCAAGGGCGGGGGGCGAGATACACTGAAGCTTTCTTT. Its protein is CAGQGRGARYTEAFF.

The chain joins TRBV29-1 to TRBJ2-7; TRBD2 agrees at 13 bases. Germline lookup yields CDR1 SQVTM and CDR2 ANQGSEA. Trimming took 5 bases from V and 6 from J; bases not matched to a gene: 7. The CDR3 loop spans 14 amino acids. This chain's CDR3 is CSVTGTSGNLEQYF. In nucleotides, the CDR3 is TGCAGCGTTACCGGGACTAGCGGGAATCTCGAGCAGTACTTC.

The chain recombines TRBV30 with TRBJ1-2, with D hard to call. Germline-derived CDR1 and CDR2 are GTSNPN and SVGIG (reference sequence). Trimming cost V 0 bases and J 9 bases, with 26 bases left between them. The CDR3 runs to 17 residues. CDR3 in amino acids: CAWSVPLSVTPPLRYTF. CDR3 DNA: TGTGCCTGGAGTGTACCTCTCTCCGTGACACCCCCCCTACGCTACACCTTC. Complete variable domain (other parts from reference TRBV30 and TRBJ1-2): SQTIHQWPATLVQPVGSPLSLECTVEGTSNPNLYWYRQAAGRGLQLLFYSVGIGQISSEVPQNLSASRPQDRQFILSSKKLLLSDSGFYLCAWSVPLSVTPPLRYTFGSGTRLTVV.

The CDR3 spells CASSAGGGTRTEAFF. CDR3 in DNA: TGTGCCAGCAGCGCCGGAGGGGGGACGAGAACTGAAGCTTTCTTT. This sequence joins TRBV7-2 and TRBJ1-1; weak D call: TRBD1 (6 bases). Germline CDR1 and CDR2: SGHTA and FQGNSA. Trimming shortened V by 5 bases and J by 5 bases, and 18 bases separated the two germline ends. The CDR3 runs to 15 residues. Variable domain in full (rest from reference TRBV7-2 and TRBJ1-1): GAGVSQSPSNKVTEKGKDVELRCDPISGHTALYWYRQSLGQGLEFLIYFQGNSAPDKSGLPSDRFSAERTGGSVSTLTIQRTQQEDSAVYLCASSAGGGTRTEAFFGQGTRLTVV.

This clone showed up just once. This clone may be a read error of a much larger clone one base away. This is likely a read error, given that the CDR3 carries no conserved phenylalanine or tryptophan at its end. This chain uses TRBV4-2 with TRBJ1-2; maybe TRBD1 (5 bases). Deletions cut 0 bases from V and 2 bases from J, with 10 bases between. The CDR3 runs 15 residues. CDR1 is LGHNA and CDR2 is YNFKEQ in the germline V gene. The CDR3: CASSQERSGNYGYTL. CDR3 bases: TGTGCCAGCAGCCAAGAGAGGTCAGGGAACTATGGCTACACCCTC.